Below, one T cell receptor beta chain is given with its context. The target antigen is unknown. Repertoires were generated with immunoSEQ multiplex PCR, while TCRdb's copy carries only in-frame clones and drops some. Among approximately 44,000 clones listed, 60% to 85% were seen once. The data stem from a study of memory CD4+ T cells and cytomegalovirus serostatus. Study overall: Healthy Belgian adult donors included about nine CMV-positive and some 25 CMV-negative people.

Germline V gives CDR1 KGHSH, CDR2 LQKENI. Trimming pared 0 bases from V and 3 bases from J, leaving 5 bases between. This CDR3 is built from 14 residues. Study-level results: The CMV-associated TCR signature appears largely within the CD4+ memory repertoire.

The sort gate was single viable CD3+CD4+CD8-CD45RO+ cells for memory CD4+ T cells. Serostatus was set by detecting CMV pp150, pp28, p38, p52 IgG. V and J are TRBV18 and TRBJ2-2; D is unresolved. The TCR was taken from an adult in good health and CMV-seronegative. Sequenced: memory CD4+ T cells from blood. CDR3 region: CASSPPIDTGELFF. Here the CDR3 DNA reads TGTGCCAGCTCACCACCGATTGACACCGGGGAGCTGTTTTTT.